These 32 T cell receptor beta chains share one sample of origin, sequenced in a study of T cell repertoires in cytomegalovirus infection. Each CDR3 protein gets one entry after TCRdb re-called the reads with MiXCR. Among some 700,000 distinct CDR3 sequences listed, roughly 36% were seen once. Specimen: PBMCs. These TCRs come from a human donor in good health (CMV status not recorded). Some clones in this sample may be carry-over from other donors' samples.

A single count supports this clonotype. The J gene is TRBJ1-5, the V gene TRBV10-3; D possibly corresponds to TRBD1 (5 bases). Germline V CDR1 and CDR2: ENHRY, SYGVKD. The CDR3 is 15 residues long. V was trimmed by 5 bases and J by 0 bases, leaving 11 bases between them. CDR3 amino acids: CAISLDKYSNQPQHF. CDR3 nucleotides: TGTGCCATCAGTCTGGACAAATATAGCAATCAGCCCCAGCATTTT.

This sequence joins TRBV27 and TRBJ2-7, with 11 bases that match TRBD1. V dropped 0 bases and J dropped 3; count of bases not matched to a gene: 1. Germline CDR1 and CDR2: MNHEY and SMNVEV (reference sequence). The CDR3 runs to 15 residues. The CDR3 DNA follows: TGTGCCAGCAGTTTATCGGGACAGGGGGTCTACGAGCAGTACTTC. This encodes CASSLSGQGVYEQYF.

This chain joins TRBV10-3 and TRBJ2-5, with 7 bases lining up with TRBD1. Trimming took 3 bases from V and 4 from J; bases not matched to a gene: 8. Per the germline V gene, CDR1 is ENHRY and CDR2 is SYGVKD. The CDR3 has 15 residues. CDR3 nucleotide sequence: TGTGCCATCAGTGATGGCGGAGAGGGGGCAGAGACCCAGTACTTC. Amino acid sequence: CAISDGGEGAETQYF.

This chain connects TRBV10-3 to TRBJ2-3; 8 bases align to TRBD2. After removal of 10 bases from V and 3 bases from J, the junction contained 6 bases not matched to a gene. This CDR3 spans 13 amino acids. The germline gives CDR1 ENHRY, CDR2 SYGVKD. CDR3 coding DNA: TGTGCCAACCAGCGGGAGAGGACAGATACGCAGTATTTT. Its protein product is CANQRERTDTQYF.

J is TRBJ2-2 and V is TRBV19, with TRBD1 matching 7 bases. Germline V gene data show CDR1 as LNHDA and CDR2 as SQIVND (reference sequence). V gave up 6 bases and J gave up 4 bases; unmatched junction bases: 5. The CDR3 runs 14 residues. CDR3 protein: CASRLTGSTGELFF. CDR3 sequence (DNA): TGTGCCAGTAGGTTGACAGGGAGCACCGGGGAGCTGTTTTTT.

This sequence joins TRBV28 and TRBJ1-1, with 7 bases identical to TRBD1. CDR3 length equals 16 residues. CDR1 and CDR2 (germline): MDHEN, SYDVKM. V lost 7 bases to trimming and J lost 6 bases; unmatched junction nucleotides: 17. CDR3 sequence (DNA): TGTGCCAGCATCCTCAGTATCCACAGGGGAGTAGCTGAAGCTTTCTTT. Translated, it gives CASILSIHRGVAEAFF.

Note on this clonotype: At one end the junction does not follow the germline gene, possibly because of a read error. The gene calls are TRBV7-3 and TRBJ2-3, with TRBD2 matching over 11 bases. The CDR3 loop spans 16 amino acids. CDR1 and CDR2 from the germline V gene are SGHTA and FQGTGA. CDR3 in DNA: TGTGCAAGCAGCTTCACTAGCGGGAGAAGCACAGATACGCAGTATTTT. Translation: CASSFTSGRSTDTQYF.

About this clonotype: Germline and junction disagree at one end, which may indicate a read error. CDR3 nucleotides: TGTTCCAGCAGATCGGGCGCGAGAAACACCATATATTTT. Translation: CSSRSGARNTIYF. The V gene is TRBV7-2, the J gene TRBJ1-3; D gene uncertain. CDR3 length: 13 residues. Germline V gene data show CDR1 as SGHTA and CDR2 as FQGNSA. The complete variable domain, with remaining parts taken from reference TRBV7-2 and TRBJ1-3, reads GAGVSQSPSNKVTEKGKDVELRCDPISGHTALYWYRQSLGQGLEFLIYFQGNSAPDKSGLPSDRFSAERTGGSVSTLTIQRTQQEDSAVYLCSSRSGARNTIYFGEGSWLTVV.

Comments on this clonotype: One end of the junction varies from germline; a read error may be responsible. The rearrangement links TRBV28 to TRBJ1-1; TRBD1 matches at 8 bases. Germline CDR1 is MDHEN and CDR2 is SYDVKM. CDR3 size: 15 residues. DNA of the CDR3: TGTGACAGCAGTCCCGGAGGGCAGGGGGCGATTGAAGCTTTCTTT. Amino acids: CDSSPGGQGAIEAFF.

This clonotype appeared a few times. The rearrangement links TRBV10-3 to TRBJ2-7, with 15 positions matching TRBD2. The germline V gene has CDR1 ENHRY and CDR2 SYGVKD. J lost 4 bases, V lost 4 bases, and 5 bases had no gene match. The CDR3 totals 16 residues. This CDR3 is CAISGGLAGGSYEQYF. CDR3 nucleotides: TGTGCCATCAGTGGGGGACTAGCGGGAGGATCGTACGAGCAGTACTTC.

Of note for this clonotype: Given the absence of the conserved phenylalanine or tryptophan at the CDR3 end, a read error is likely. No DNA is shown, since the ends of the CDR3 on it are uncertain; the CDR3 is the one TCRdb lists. The chain's CDR3 is CASSYDRVYGYTL. The gene calls are TRBV7-3 and TRBJ1-2; no DNA check was done on the table's D call, TRBD1. The CDR3 is 13 amino acids long, termini counted. From germline, CDR1 is SGHTA and CDR2 FQGTGA.

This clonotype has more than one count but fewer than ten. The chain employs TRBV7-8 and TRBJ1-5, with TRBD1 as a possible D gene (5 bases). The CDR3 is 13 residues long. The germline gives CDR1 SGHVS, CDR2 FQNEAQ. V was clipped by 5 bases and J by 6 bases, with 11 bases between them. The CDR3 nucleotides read TGTGCCAGCAGCGCCTCCCAGGGTCAGCCCCAGCATTTT. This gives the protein CASSASQGQPQHF.

The CDR3 region is CASSLSRDNYGYTF. DNA for the CDR3: TGTGCCAGCAGTTTAAGCAGGGACAACTATGGCTACACCTTC. The gene calls are TRBV12-3 or TRBV12-4 and TRBJ1-2; D may be TRBD1 (5 bases). This CDR3 region has 14 residues. The germline V and J ends were trimmed by 2 bases and 2 bases, with 9 bases remaining between them.

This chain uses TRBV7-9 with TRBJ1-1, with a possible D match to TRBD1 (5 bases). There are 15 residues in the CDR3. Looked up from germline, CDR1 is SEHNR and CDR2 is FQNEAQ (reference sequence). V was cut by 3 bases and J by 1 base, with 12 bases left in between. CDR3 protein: CASSLMGRSNTEAFF. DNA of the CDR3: TGTGCCAGCAGCTTGATGGGACGTTCGAACACTGAAGCTTTCTTT.

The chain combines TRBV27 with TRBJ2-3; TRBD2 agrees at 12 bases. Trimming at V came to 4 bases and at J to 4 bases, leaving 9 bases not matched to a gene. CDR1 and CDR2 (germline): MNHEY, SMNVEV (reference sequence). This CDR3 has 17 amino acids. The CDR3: CASSYYRLAGVSDTQYF. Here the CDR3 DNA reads TGTGCCAGCAGTTATTACCGACTAGCGGGAGTATCAGATACGCAGTATTTT.

CDR3: CASKVMETEAFF. Written as DNA, the CDR3 is TGTGCCAGCAAAGTTATGGAGACTGAAGCTTTCTTT. The V and J genes are TRBV28 and TRBJ1-1; no reliable D call. V was clipped by 7 bases and J by 5 bases, with 11 bases between them. The CDR3 length is 12 residues. Germline lookup yields CDR1 MDHEN and CDR2 SYDVKM.

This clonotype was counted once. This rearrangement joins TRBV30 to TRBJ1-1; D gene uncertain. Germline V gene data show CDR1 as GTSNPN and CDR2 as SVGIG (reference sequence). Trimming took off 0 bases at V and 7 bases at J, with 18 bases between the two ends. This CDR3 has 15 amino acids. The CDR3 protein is CAWSVRARLVGEAFF. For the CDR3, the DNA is TGTGCCTGGAGTGTACGAGCTAGGTTGGTCGGTGAAGCTTTCTTT.

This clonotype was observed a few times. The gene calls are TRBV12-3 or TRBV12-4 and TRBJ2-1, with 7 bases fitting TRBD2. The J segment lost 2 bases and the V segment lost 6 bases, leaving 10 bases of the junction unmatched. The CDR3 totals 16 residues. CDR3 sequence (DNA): TGTGCCAGCAGGCCTAAAACTAGCGTAACCTACAATGAGCAGTTCTTC. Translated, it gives CASRPKTSVTYNEQFF.

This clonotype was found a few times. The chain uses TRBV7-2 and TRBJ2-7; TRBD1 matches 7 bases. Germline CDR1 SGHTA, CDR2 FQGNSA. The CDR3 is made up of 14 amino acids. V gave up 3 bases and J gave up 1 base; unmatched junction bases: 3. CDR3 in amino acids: CASSFQQGSYEQYF. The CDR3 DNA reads TGTGCCAGCAGCTTTCAACAGGGGTCCTACGAGCAGTACTTC. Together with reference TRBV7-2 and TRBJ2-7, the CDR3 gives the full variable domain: GAGVSQSPSNKVTEKGKDVELRCDPISGHTALYWYRQSLGQGLEFLIYFQGNSAPDKSGLPSDRFSAERTGGSVSTLTIQRTQQEDSAVYLCASSFQQGSYEQYFGPGTRLTVT.

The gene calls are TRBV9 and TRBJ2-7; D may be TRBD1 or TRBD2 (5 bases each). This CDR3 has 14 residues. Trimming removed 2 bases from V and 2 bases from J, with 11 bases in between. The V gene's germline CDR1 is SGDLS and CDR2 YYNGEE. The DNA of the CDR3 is TGTGCCAGCAGCGTCGGTGGGGGAGCCTACGAGCAGTACTTC. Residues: CASSVGGGAYEQYF.

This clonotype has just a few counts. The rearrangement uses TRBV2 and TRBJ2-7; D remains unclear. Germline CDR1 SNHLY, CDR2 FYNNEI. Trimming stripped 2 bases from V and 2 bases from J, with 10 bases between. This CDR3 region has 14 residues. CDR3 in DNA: TGTGCCAGCAGTGAACTGTCACGAACCTACGAGCAGTACTTC. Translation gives CASSELSRTYEQYF.

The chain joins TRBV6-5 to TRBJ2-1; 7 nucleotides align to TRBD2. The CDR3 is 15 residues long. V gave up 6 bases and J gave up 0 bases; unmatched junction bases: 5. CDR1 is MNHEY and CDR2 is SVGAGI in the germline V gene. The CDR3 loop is CASRPGLRSYNEQFF. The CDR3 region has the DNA TGTGCCAGCAGGCCGGGACTACGCTCCTACAATGAGCAGTTCTTC.

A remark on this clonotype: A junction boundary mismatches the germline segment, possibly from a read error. This CDR3 is CASSFYSGSPADTQSF. CDR3 nucleotide sequence: TGTGCCAGCAGCTTCTATAGCGGGAGCCCTGCAGATACGCAGTCTTTT. This chain links TRBV7-9 with TRBJ2-3; 9 nucleotides match TRBD2. The CDR3 sequence is 16 residues long. Per the germline V gene, CDR1 is SEHNR and CDR2 is FQNEAQ (reference sequence).

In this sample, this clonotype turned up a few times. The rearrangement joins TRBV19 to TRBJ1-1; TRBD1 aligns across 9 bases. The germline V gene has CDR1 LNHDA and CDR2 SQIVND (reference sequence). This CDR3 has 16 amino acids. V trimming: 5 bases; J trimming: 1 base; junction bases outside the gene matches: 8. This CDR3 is CASSRQGTGKNTEAFF. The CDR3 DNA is TGTGCCAGTAGTCGACAAGGGACAGGGAAGAACACTGAAGCTTTCTTT.

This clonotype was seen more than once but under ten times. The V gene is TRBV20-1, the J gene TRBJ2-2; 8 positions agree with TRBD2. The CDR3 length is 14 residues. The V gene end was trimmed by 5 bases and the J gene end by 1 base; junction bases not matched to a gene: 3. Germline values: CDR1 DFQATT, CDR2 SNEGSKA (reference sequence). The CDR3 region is CSAGTSGNTGELFF. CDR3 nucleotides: TGCAGTGCTGGTACTAGCGGGAACACCGGGGAGCTGTTTTTT.

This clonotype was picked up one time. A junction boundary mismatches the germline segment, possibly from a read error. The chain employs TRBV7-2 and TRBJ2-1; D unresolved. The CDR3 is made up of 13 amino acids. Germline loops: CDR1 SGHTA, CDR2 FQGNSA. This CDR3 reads CASTIRQPNEQLF. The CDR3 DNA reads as TGTGCCAGCACAATACGTCAACCCAATGAGCAGTTGTTC. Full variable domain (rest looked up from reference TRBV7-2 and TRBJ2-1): GAGVSQSPSNKVTEKGKDVELRCDPISGHTALYWYRQSLGQGLEFLIYFQGNSAPDKSGLPSDRFSAERTGGSVSTLTIQRTQQEDSAVYLCASTIRQPNEQLFGPGTRLTVL.

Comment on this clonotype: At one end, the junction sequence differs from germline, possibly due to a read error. This CDR3 is CASSNRARTNTRELFF. The CDR3 region has the DNA TGTGCCAGCAGCAACAGGGCGCGTACGAACACCCGGGAGCTGTTTTTT. This chain links TRBV11-2 with TRBJ2-2; perhaps TRBD1 as D (6 bases). The germline gives CDR1 SGHAT, CDR2 FQNNGV. The CDR3 contains 16 residues.

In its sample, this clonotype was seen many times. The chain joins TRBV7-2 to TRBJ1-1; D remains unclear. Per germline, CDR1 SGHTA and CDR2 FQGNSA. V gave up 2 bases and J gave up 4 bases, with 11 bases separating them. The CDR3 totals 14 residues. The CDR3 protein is CASSLFLGGTEAFF. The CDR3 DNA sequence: TGTGCCAGCAGCTTATTTCTGGGAGGCACTGAAGCTTTCTTT.

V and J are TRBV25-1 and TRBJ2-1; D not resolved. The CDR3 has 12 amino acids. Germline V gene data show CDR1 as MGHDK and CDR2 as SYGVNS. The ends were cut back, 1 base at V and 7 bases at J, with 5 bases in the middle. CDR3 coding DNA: TGTGCCAGCAGTGAATTTCTAAATGAGCAGTTCTTC. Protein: CASSEFLNEQFF.

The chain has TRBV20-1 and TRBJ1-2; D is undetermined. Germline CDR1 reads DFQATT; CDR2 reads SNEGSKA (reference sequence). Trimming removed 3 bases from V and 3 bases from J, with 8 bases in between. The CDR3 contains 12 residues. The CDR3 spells CSASALDYGYTF. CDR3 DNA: TGCAGTGCTAGTGCTCTGGACTATGGCTACACCTTC.

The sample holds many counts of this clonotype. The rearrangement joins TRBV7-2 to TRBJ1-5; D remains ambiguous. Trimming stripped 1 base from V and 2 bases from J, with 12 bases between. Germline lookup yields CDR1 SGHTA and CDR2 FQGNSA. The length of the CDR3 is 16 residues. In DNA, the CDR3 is TGTGCCAGCAGCTTAGTTAGGAGACAACGCAATCAGCCCCAGCATTTT. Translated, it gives CASSLVRRQRNQPQHF.

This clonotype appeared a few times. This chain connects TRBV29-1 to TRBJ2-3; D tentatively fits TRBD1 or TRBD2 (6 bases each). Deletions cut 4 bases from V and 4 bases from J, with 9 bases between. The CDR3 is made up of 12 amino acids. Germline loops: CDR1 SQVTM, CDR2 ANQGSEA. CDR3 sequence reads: CSVAGASDTQYF. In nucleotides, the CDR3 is TGCAGCGTTGCGGGGGCGTCAGATACGCAGTATTTT.